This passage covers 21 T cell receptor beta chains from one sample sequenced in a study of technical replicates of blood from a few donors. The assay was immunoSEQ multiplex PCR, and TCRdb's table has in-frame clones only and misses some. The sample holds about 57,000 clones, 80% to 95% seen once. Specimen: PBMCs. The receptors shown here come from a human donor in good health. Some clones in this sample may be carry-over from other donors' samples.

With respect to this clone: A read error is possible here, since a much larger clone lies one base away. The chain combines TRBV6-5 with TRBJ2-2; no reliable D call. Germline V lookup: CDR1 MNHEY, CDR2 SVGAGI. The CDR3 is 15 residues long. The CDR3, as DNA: TGTGCCAGCAATTACTATTCTGGTTCGGCCGGGGAGCTGTTTTTT. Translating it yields CASNYYSGSAGELFF.

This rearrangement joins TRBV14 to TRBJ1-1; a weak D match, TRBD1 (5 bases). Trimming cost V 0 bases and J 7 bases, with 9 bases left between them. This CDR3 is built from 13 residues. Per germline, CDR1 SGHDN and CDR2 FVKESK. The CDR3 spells CASSQERGGEAFF. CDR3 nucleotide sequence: TGTGCCAGCAGCCAAGAAAGGGGCGGTGAAGCTTTCTTT. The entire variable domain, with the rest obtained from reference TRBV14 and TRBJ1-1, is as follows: EAGVTQFPSHSVIEKGQTVTLRCDPISGHDNLYWYRRVMGKEIKFLLHFVKESKQDESGMPNNRFLAERTGGTYSTLKVQPAELEDSGVYFCASSQERGGEAFFGQGTRLTVV.

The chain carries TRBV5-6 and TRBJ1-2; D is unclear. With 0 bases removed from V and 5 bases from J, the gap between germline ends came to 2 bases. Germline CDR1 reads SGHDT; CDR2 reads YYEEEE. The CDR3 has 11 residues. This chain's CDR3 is CASSLAYGYTF. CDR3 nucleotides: TGTGCCAGCAGCTTGGCATATGGCTACACCTTC.

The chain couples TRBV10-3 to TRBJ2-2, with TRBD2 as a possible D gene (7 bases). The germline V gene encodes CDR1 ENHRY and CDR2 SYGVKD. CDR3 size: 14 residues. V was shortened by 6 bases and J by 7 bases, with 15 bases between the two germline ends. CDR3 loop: CAISLGGHGGELFF. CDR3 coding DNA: TGTGCCATCAGCCTCGGGGGGCACGGCGGGGAGCTGTTTTTT.

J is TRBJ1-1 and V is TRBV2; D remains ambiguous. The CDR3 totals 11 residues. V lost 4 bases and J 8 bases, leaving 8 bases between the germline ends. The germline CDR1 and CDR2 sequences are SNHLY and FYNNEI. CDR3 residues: CASSARREAFF. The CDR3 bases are TGTGCCAGCAGTGCCAGGCGAGAAGCTTTCTTT.

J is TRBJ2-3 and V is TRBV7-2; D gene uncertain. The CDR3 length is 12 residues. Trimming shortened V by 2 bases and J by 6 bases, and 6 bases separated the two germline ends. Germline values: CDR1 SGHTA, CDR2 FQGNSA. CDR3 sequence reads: CASSLWADTQYF. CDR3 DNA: TGTGCCAGCAGCTTATGGGCGGATACGCAGTATTTT.

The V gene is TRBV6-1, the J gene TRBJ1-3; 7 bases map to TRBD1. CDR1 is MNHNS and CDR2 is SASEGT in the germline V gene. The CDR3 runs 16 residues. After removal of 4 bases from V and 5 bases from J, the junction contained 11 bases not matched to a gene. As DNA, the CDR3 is TGTGCCAGCAGTGGCGTGTTAGGGGGCGTGAGAAACACCATATATTTT. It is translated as CASSGVLGGVRNTIYF.

The CDR3 region has the DNA TGTGCCAGCAGCAAAAATAGGACAGGGAGCAATCAGCCCCAGCATTTT. This gives the protein CASSKNRTGSNQPQHF. This rearrangement joins TRBV7-8 to TRBJ1-5, with 8 bases matching TRBD1. The CDR3 spans 16 residues. V was pared by 5 bases and J by 1 base, with 7 bases of the junction left unmatched. The germline gives CDR1 SGHVS, CDR2 FQNEAQ.

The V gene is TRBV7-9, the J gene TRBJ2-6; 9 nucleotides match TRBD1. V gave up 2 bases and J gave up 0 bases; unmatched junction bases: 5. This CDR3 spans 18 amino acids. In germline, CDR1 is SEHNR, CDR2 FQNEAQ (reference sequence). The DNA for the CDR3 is TGTGCCAGCAGCTTAAAGGGGACAGGGCACTCTGGGGCCAACGTCCTGACTTTC. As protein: CASSLKGTGHSGANVLTF.

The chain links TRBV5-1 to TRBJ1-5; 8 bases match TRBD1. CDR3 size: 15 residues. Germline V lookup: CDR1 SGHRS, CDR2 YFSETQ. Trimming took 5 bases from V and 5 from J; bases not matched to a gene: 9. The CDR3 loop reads CASREGTGGDQPQHF. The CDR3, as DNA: TGCGCCAGCAGGGAAGGGACAGGAGGCGATCAGCCCCAGCATTTT.

Here the CDR3 reads CASSRDSGGRTQYF. For the CDR3, the DNA is TGTGCCAGCAGCCGGGACAGCGGCGGTCGGACCCAGTACTTC. This sequence joins TRBV5-5 and TRBJ2-5; 7 bases are shared with TRBD1. CDR1 is SGHKS and CDR2 is YYEKEE in the germline V gene (reference sequence). This CDR3 is 14 amino acids long. V was clipped by 4 bases and J by 7 bases; unmatched bases: 10.

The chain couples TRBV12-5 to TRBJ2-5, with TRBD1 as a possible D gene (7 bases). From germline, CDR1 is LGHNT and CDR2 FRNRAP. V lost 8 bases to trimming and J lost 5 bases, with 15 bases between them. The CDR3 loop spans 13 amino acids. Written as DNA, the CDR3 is TGTGCTAGTTCGACAGGGAGGCGGGAGACCCAGTACTTC. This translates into CASSTGRRETQYF.

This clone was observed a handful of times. The CDR3, as DNA: TGTGCCAGCAGTTGGGCCTCCTACAATGAGCAGTTCTTC. This sequence encodes CASSWASYNEQFF. The V and J genes are TRBV27 and TRBJ2-1, with D hard to call. The CDR3 has 13 residues. CDR1 and CDR2 from the germline V gene are MNHEY and SMNVEV (reference sequence). The V gene lost 4 bases and the J gene lost 0 bases, with 4 bases spanning the gap.

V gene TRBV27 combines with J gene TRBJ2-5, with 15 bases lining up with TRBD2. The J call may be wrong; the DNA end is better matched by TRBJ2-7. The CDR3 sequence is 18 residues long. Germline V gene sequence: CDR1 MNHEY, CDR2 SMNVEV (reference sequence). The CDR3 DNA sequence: TGTGCCAGCAGTTTATCGCAAGGGACTAGCGGGAGGAGGAACGAGCAGTACTTC. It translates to CASSLSQGTSGRRNEQYF.

CDR3 in amino acids: CAWSRDRGGLQPQHF. DNA of the CDR3: TGTGCCTGGAGTCGAGACAGGGGCGGTCTTCAGCCCCAGCATTTT. The genes are TRBV30 and TRBJ1-5; 8 bases agree with TRBD1. The CDR3 covers 15 residues. Looked up from germline, CDR1 is GTSNPN and CDR2 is SVGIG (reference sequence). Losses at the gene ends were 2 bases for V and 6 bases for J; bases not matched to a gene: 9.

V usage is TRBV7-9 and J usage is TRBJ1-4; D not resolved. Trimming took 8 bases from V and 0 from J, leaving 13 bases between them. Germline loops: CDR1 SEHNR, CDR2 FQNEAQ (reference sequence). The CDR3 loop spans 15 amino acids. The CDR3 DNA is TGTGCCAGCCGTCAGGCCGGTGCAACTAATGAAAAACTGTTTTTT. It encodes CASRQAGATNEKLFF.

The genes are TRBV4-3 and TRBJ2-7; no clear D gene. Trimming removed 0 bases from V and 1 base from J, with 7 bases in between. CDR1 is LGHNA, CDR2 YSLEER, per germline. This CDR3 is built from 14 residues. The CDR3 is CASSQDEWSYEQYF. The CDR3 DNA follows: TGCGCCAGCAGCCAAGATGAGTGGTCCTACGAGCAGTACTTC.

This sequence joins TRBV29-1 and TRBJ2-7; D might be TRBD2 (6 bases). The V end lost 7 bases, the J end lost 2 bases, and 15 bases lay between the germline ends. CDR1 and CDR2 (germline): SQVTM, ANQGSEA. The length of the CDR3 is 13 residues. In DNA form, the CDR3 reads TGCAGCGCCGGAGGGGACGGAGCCTACGAGCAGTACTTC. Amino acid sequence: CSAGGDGAYEQYF.

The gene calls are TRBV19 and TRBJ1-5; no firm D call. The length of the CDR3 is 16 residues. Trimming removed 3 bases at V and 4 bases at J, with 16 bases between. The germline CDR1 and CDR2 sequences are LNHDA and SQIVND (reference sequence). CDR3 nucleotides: TGTGCCAGTAGTATGAGGCTAACCCTTGGGAATCAGCCCCAGCATTTT. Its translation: CASSMRLTLGNQPQHF. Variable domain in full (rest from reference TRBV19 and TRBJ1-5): DGGITQSPKYLFRKEGQNVTLSCEQNLNHDAMYWYRQDPGQGLRLIYYSQIVNDFQKGDIAEGYSVSREKKESFPLTVTSAQKNPTAFYLCASSMRLTLGNQPQHFGDGTRLSIL.

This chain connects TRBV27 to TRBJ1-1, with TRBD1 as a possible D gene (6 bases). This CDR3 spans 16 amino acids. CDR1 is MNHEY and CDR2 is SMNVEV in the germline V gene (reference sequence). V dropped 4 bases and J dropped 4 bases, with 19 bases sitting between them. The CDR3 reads CASSSTGRLGRTEAFF. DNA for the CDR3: TGTGCCAGCAGTTCGACAGGTAGGTTGGGACGCACTGAAGCTTTCTTT.

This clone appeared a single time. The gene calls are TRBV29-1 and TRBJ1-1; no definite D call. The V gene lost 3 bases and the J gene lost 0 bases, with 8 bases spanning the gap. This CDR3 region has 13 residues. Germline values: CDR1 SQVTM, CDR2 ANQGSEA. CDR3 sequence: CSVDRDMNTEAFF. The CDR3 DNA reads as TGCAGCGTTGATCGAGACATGAACACTGAAGCTTTCTTT.